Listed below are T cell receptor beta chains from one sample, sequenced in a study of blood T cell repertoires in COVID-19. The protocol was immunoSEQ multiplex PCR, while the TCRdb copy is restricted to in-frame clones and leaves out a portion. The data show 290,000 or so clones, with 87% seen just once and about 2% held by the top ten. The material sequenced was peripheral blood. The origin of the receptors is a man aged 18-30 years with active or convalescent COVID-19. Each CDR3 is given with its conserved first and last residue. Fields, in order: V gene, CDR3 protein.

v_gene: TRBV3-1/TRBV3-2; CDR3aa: CASSQGRGQPQHF
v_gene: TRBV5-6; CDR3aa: CASSPRGRAYNEQFF
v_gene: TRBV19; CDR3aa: CASSIAFREAQHF
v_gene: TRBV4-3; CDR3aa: CASSSTQGSGANVLTF
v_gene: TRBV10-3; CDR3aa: CAISGADRDYGYTF
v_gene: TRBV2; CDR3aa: CASSFSLLAASYNEQFF
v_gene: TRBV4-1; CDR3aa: CASSQGAGTQYF
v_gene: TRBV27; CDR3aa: CASSLLDPGELFF
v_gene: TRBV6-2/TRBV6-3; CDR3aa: CASSYSTSGAMRGQYF
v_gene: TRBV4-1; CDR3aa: CASSQDVGQGGLGTEAFF
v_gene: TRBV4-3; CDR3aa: CASSQVQGGFYEQYF
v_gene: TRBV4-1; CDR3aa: CASSDPRAAGVNSPLHF
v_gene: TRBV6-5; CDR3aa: CASAGTSGNTIYF
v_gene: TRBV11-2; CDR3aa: CASSLGSGAYNEQFF